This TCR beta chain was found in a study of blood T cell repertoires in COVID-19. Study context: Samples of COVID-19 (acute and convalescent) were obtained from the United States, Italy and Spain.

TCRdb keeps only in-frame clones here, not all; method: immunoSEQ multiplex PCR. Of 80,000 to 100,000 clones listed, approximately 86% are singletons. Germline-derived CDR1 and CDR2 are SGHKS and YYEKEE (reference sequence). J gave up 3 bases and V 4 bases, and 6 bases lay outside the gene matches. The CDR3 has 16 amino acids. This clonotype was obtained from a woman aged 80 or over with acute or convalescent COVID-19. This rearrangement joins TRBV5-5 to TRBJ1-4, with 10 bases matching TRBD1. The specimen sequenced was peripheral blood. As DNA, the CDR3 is TGTGCCAGCAGCATCCGGACAGGGGGAGCTAATGAAAAACTGTTTTTT. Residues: CASSIRTGGANEKLFF.